The present T cell receptor beta chain was sequenced within a study of blood T cell repertoires in COVID-19. Assay: immunoSEQ multiplex PCR; the TCRdb copy retains only in-frame clones and omits some. The table shows 400,000 to 500,000 clones, with 88% occurring only once. The CDR3 covers 16 residues. Germline V CDR1 and CDR2: LGHNT, FRNRAP. The V end was cut by 0 bases, the J end by 3 bases, with 15 bases between. Among Cohort 3 donors, those recovered had two negative PCRs, clearance, or symptom resolution. The sequenced sample was PBMCs or T cells enriched from blood (not recorded which). J is TRBJ2-7 and V is TRBV12-5; the D gene is possibly TRBD2 (6 bases). This sequence was found in a woman in her thirties or forties who had recovered from COVID-19. CDR3 nucleotides: TGTGCTAGTGGTTTGGTTCCGGGAGCTAAGGTCTACGAGCAGTACTTC. Protein product: CASGLVPGAKVYEQYF. The full variable domain, with the rest looked up from reference TRBV12-5 and TRBJ2-7, is DARVTQTPRHKVTEMGQEVTMRCQPILGHNTVFWYRQTMMQGLELLAYFRNRAPLDDSGMPKDRFSAEMPDATLATLKIQPSEPRDSAVYFCASGLVPGAKVYEQYFGPGTRLTVT.